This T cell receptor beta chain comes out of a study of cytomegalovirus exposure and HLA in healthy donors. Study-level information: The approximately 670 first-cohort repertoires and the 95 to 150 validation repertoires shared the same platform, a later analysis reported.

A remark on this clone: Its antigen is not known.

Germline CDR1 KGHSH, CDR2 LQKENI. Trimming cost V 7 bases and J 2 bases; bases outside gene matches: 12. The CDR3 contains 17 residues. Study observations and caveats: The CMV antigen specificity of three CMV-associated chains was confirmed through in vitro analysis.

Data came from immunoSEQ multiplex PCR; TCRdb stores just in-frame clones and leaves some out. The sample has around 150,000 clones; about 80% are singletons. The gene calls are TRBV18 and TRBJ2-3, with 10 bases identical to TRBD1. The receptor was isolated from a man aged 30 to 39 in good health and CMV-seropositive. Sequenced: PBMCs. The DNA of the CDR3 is TGTGCCAGCTGGCCCGGGACAGGGGACGACTACACAGATACGCAGTATTTT. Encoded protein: CASWPGTGDDYTDTQYF.